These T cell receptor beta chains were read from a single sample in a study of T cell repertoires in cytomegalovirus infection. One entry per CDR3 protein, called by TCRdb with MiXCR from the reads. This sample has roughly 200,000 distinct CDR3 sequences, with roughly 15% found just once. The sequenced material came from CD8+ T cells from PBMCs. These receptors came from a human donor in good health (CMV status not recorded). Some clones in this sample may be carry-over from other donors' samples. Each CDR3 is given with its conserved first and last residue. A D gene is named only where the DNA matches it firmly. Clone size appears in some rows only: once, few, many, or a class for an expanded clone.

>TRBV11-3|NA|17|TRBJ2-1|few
CASSLDLTGGQYNEQFF
TGTGCCAGCAGCTTAGACCTAACAGGTGGCCAATACAATGAGCAGTTCTTC
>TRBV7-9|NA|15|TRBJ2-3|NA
CASSPVRRASDTQYF
TGTGCCAGCAGCCCAGTCCGGAGGGCCTCAGATACGCAGTATTTT
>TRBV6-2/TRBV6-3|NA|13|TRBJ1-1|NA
CASSHDRNTEAFF
TGTGCCAGCAGTCATGACAGGAACACTGAAGCTTTCTTT
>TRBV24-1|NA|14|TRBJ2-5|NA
CATSDIGTQETQYF
TGTGCCACCAGTGATATCGGGACGCAAGAGACCCAGTACTTC
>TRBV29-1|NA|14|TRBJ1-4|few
CSVGVGSTNEKLFF
TGCAGCGTTGGCGTGGGGTCAACTAATGAAAAACTGTTTTTT
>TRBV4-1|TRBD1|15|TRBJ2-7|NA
CASSAGQGRSYEQYF
TGCGCCAGCAGCGCGGGACAGGGGAGGTCCTACGAGCAGTACTTC
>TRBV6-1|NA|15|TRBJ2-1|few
CASSEPTWSYNEQFF
TGTGCCAGCAGTGAGCCGACATGGTCCTACAATGAGCAGTTCTTC
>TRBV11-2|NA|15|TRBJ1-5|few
CASSLEWDSNQPQHF
TGTGCCAGCAGCTTAGAATGGGATAGCAATCAGCCCCAGCATTTT
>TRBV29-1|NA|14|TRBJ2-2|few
CSVMYGANTGELFF
TGCAGCGTTATGTACGGGGCGAACACCGGGGAGCTGTTTTTT
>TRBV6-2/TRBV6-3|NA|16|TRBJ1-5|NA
CASSYFGTDSNQPQHF
TGTGCCAGCAGTTACTTCGGGACCGATAGCAATCAGCCCCAGCATTTT
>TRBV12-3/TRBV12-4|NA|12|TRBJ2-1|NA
CASSLGRYEQFF
TGTGCCAGCAGTTTGGGGAGGTATGAGCAGTTCTTC
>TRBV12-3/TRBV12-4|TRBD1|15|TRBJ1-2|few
CASSSRDRVDYGYTF
TGTGCCAGCAGTTCCCGGGACAGGGTGGACTATGGCTACACCTTC
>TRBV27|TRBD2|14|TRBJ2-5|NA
CASSSAGLGLAWYF
TGTGCCAGCAGTTCGGCGGGCTTAGGACTAGCGTGGTACTTC
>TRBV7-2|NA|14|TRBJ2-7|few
CASSLTLNPYEQYF
TGTGCCAGCAGCTTAACCCTAAACCCCTACGAGCAGTACTTC
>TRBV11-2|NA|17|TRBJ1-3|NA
CASSPFYSARGINTIYF
TGTGCCAGCAGCCCTTTCTATTCGGCCCGGGGGATAAACACCATATATTTT
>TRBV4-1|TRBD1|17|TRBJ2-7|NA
CASSQGGQGESSYEQYF
TGCGCCAGCAGCCAAGGGGGACAGGGGGAGAGCTCCTACGAGCAGTACTTC
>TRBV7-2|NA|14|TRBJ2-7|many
CASSSRGPAYEQYF
TGTGCCAGCAGCTCCCGCGGACCAGCCTACGAGCAGTACTTC
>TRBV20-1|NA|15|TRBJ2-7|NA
CSARDLRDRRGEQYF
TGCAGTGCTAGAGATCTAAGGGATCGGAGGGGCGAGCAGTACTTC
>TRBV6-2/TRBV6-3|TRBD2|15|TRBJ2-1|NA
CASSPGAGGDNEQFF
TGTGCCAGCAGTCCAGGAGCGGGGGGGGACAATGAGCAGTTCTTC
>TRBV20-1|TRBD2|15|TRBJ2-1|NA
CSAKSGGTHYNEQFF
TGCAGTGCTAAAAGCGGGGGAACCCACTACAATGAGCAGTTCTTC
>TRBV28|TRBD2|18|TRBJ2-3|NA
CASSFSLGGGLPTDTQYF
TGTGCCAGCAGTTTCTCCCTCGGCGGGGGGCTCCCCACAGATACGCAGTATTTT
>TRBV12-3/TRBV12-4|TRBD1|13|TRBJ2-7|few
CASRGQGSYEQYF
TGTGCCAGCAGAGGACAGGGCTCCTACGAGCAGTACTTC
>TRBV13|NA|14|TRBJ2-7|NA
CASSSPSRSYEQYF
TGTGCCAGCAGCTCCCCCAGCCGCTCCTACGAGCAGTACTTC
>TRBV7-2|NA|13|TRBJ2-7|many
CASSSRGSYEQYF
TGTGCCAGCAGCTCACGGGGCTCCTACGAGCAGTACTTC
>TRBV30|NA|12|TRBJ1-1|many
CAWMYRNTEAFF
TGTGCCTGGATGTACAGGAACACTGAAGCTTTCTTT
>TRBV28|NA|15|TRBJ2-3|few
CASSLVGVSEDTQYF
TGTGCCAGCAGTTTAGTCGGGGTTTCGGAAGATACGCAGTATTTT
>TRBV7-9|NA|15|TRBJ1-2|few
CASSLPTGTNYGYTF
TGTGCCAGCAGCCTCCCGACAGGAACTAACTATGGCTACACCTTC
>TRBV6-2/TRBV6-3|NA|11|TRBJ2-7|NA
CASSLFYEQYF
TGTGCCAGCAGCCTTTTCTACGAGCAGTACTTC
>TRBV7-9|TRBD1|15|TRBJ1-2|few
CASTSGDRANYGYTF
TGTGCCAGCACCTCAGGGGACAGGGCAAACTATGGCTACACCTTC
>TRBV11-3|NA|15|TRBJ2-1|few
CASSLTQGDYNEQFF
TGTGCCAGCAGCTTAACACAGGGTGACTACAATGAGCAGTTCTTC
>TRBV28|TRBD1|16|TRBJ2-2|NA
CAGSVRQGARTGELFF
TGTGCCGGCAGTGTTCGACAGGGGGCACGCACCGGGGAGCTGTTTTTT
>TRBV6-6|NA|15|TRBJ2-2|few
CASSFKQGGTGELFF
TGTGCCAGCAGTTTTAAACAGGGAGGCACCGGGGAGCTGTTTTTT
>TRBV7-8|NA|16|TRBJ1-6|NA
CASSLRGPSYNSPLHF
TGTGCCAGCAGCTTAAGAGGACCCTCCTATAATTCACCCCTCCACTTT
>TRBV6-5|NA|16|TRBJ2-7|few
CASSSFGGGRGYEQYF
TGTGCCAGCAGTTCATTTGGTGGTGGCAGGGGTTACGAGCAGTACTTC
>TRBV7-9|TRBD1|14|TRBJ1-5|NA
CASSRGQGIQPQHF
TGTGCCAGCAGCCGGGGACAGGGGATTCAGCCCCAGCATTTT
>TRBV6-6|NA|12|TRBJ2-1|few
CASLAGYNEQFF
TGTGCCAGCTTGGCAGGCTACAATGAGCAGTTCTTC
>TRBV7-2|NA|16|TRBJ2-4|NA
CASSFKPRVAKNIQYF
TGTGCCAGCAGCTTCAAGCCCAGGGTAGCCAAAAACATTCAGTACTTC
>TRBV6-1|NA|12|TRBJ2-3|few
CASRTGLDTQYF
TGTGCCAGCAGGACGGGGTTAGATACGCAGTATTTT
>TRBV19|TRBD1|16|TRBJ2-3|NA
CASSTLHRGWTDTQYF
TGTGCCAGTAGTACTCTCCACAGGGGGTGGACAGATACGCAGTATTTT
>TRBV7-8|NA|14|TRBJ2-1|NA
CASKGGGAYNEQFF
TGTGCCAGCAAGGGGGGGGGGGCCTACAATGAGCAGTTCTTC
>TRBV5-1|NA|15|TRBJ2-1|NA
CASSPLGQTYNEQFF
TGCGCCAGCAGCCCTCTAGGACAGACCTACAATGAGCAGTTCTTC
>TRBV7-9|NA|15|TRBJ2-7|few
CASSLVHGRSYEQYF
TGTGCCAGCAGCTTAGTCCACGGCCGGTCATACGAGCAGTACTTC
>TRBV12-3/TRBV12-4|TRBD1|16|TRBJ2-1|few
CASSFPRDRGYNEQFF
TGTGCCAGCAGTTTTCCGAGGGACAGGGGATACAATGAGCAGTTCTTC
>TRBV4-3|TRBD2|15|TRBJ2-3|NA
CASSQSSGGPNTQYF
TGCGCCAGCAGCCAAAGTAGCGGGGGCCCTAATACGCAGTATTTT
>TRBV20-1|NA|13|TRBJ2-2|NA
CSARDRRTGELFF
TGCAGTGCTAGAGATCGGCGTACCGGGGAGCTGTTTTTT
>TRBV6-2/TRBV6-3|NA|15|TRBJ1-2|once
CASSYSQGVNYGYTF
TGTGCCAGCAGTTACTCGCAAGGGGTTAACTATGGCTACACCTTC
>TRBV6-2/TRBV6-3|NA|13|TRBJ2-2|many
CASSPRGTGELFF
TGTGCCAGCAGTCCCAGGGGAACCGGGGAGCTGTTTTTT
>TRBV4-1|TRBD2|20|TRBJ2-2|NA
CASSLTTTSGGARNTGELFF
TGCGCCAGCAGCCTAACAACGACTAGCGGGGGGGCAAGGAACACCGGGGAGCTGTTTTTT
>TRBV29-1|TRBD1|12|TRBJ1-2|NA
CSVIDRTGGYTF
TGCAGCGTTATAGATCGGACAGGCGGCTACACCTTC
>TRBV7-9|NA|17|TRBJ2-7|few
CASSPKVRTSRKPEQYF
TGTGCCAGCAGTCCGAAGGTACGGACTTCTAGGAAACCCGAGCAGTACTTC
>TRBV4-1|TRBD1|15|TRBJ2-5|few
CASSPGTAFQETQYF
TGCGCCAGCAGTCCCGGGACAGCCTTCCAAGAGACCCAGTACTTC
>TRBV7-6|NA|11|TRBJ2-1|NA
CASSLEREQFF
TGTGCCAGCAGCTTAGAGCGGGAGCAGTTCTTC
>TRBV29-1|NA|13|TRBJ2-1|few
CSVQVGLGNEQFF
TGCAGCGTTCAGGTCGGATTGGGCAATGAGCAGTTCTTC
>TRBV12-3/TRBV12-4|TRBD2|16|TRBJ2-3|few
CASSGASGPSTDTQYF
TGTGCCAGCAGTGGGGCTAGCGGTCCTAGCACAGATACGCAGTATTTT
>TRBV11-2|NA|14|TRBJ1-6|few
CASSPSGFYSPLHF
TGTGCCAGCAGCCCGTCAGGGTTCTATTCACCCCTCCACTTT
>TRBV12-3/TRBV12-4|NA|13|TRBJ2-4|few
CASSFVSGDIQYF
TGTGCCAGCAGTTTTGTTTCCGGGGACATTCAGTACTTC
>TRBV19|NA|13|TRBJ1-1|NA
CASSITLNTEAFF
TGTGCCAGTAGTATAACACTGAACACTGAAGCTTTCTTT
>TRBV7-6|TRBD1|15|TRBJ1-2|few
CASSNDRGGSYGYTF
TGTGCCAGCAGCAATGACAGGGGTGGTAGCTATGGCTACACCTTC